The T cell receptor beta chain described here comes from a study of blood T cell repertoires in COVID-19. Original data processing: Amplification of reference gene primers was used by the study to estimate nucleated cell counts. This table comes from immunoSEQ multiplex PCR, and its TCRdb copy is limited to in-frame clones, with some not included. From that table come the V and J calls and clone size; the DNA was used to work out D and trimming. Among 250,000 or so clones listed, around 86% were seen once. Recruits, aged roughly 18 to 95 years, lived in roughly 22 US areas. Recovery meant two consecutive negative NP/OP PCR tests, professional clearance, or resolved symptoms. The V gene's germline CDR1 is MDHEN and CDR2 SYDVKM. The J segment lost 2 bases and the V segment lost 10 bases, leaving 11 bases of the junction unmatched. CDR3 length equals 17 residues.

The TCR comes from a woman between 45 and 65 years old who had recovered from COVID-19. The genes are TRBV28 and TRBJ2-3; 14 nucleotides line up with TRBD2. The sample was PBMCs or T cells enriched from blood (not recorded which). CDR3 sequence: CATIGTSGGGITDTQYF. CDR3 nucleotides: TGTGCCACCATAGGGACTAGCGGGGGCGGGATCACAGATACGCAGTATTTT.